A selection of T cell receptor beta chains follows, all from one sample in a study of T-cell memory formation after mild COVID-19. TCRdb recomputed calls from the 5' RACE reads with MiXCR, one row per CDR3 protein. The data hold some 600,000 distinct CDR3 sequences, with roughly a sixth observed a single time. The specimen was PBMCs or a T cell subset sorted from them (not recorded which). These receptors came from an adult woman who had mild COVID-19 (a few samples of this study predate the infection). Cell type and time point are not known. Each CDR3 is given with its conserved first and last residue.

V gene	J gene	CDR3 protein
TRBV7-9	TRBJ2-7	CASSHPRGDEQYF
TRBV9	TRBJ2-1	CASSRSPDRQFF
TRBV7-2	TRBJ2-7	CASSLGPADYEQYF
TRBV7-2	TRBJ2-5	CASSWANQETQYF
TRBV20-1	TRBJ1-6	CGGARGGLGSPLHF
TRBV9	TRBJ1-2	CASSVGGGQGAYYTF
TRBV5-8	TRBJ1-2	CASSNTGGSHYGYTF
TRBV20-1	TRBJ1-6	CSAGEQGNNSPLHF
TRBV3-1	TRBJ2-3	CASSQTSGVTDTQYF
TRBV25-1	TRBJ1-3	CASSEPGEASGNTIYF
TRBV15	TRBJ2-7	CATRQGSNHEQYF
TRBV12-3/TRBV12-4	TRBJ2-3	CASRRTSGKSTDTQYF
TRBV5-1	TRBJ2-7	CASSLESGGAYEQYF
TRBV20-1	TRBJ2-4	CSAFGGNIQYF